This T cell receptor (beta chain) derives from a study of follicular helper T cells after annual influenza vaccination. Overall study: Some donors were sampled over the 2013-2014, 2014-2015 and 2015-2016 vaccinations.

Generated by immunoSEQ multiplex PCR, the TCRdb table keeps only in-frame clones and is missing some. Of about 10,000 clones listed, 65% to 80% were seen once; the top ten hold 0.8% to 0.95%. The CDR3 is made up of 12 amino acids. V gave up 4 bases and J gave up 8 bases; unmatched junction bases: 3. The germline gives CDR1 SGHRS, CDR2 YFSETQ. V and J are TRBV5-1 and TRBJ1-1; 9 bases fit TRBD1. This receptor was obtained from an adult who received the influenza vaccine. The input for sequencing was CXCR5- memory CD4+ T cells sorted from blood, taken 6 weeks after influenza vaccination. The CDR3 coding sequence is TGCGCCAGCAGCAGGGACAGGGTCGAAGCTTTCTTT. It is translated as CASSRDRVEAFF.